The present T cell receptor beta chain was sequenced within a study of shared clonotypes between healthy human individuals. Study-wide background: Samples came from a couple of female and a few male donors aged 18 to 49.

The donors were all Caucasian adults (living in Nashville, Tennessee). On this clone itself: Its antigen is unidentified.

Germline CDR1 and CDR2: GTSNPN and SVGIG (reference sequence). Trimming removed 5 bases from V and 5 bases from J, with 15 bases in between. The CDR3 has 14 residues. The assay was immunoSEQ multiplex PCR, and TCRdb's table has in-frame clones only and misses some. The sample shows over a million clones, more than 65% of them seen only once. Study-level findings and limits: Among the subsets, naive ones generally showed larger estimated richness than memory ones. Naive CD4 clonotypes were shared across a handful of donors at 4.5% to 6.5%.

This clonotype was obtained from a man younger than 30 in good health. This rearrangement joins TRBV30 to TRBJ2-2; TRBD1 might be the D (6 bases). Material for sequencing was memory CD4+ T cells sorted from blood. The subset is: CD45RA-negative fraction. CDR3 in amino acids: CAWDQSTGTGELFF. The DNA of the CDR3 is TGTGCCTGGGACCAATCTACAGGGACCGGGGAGCTGTTTTTT. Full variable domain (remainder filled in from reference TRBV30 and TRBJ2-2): SQTIHQWPATLVQPVGSPLSLECTVEGTSNPNLYWYRQAAGRGLQLLFYSVGIGQISSEVPQNLSASRPQDRQFILSSKKLLLSDSGFYLCAWDQSTGTGELFFGEGSRLTVL.